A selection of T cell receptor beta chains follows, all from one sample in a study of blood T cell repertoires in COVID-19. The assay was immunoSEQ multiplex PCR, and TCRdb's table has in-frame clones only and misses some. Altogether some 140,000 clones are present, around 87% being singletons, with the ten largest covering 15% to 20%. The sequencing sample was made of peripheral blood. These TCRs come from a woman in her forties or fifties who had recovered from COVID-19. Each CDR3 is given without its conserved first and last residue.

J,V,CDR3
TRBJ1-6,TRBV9,ASSEGQGAYNSPLH
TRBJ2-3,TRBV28,ASIGLAASTDTQY
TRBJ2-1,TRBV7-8,ASSRVPGEYNEQF
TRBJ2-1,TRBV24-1,ATSDPGTSGGNNEQF
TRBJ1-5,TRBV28,ASSGARQPQH
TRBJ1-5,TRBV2,ASSEEALVRGNQPQH
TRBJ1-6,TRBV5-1,ASSLETSDNSPLH
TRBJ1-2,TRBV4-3,ASSEGHMDRDGYT
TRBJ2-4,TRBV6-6,ASRTGLAVAIQY
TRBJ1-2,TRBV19,ASSTWTGRDGYT
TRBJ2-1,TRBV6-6,ASSYIGATSYNEQF
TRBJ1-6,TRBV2,ASSRTVGNSPLH
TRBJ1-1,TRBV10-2,ASTTGQVGEAF
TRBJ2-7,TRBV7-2,ASSLASGEGLYEQY
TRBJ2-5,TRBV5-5,ASSRGLAGGPETQY
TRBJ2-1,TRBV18,ASSPPSKSSESEQF
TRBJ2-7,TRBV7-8,ASSPGSYEQY
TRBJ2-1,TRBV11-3,ASRPGQERRAGGTNEQF
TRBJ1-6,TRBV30,AWSVPGGHENSPLH
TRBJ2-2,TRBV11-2,ASRLTSGGPTGELF
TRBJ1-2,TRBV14,ASSQPRGSQLNNYGYT
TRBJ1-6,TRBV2,ASSEEKATGFGSPLH
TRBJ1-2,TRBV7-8,ASSPRQGRVLNYGYT
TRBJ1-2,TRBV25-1,ANSLRDSLYLKGYT
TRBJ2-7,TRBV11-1,ASSPHRGPTYEQY
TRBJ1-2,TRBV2,ASSEQGGNYGYT
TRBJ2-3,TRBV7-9,ASSLSGSTDTQY
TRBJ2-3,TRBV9,ASSPRRRRLSTDTQY
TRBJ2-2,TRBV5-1,ASSLSGGANTGELF
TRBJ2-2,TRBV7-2,ASSSWGANTGELF
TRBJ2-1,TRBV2,ATVAGTSSYNEQF
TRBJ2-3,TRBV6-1,ASSEDTSADTQY
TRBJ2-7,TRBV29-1,SVEAARGGRSSYEQY
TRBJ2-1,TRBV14,ASSQQLAGWGNEQF
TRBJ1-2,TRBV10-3,AISEARRDNYGYT
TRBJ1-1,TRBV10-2,ASSEYGRGTEAF
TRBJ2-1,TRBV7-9,ASSLPGTTDSYNEQF
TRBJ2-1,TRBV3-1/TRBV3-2,ASSQDQRYNEQF
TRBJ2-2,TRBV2,ASSEWRLAESANTGELF
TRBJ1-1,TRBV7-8,ASSKSTRTEAF
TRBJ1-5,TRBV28,ASSSGQGASNQPQH
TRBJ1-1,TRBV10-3,AISESGGRREEAF
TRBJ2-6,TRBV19,ASTKRGVAGANVLT
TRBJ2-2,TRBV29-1,SVRLAGGPGELF
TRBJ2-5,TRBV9,ASTPGMSQGVETQY
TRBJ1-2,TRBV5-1,ASSFPGQGYGYT
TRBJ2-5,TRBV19,ASSIVLAGGPNEETQY
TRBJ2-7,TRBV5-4,ASSLRDTSYEQY
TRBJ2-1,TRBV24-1,ATGTSGTYEQF
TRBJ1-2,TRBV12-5,ASGDRTGALNT
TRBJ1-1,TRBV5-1,ASSLVSGNTEAF
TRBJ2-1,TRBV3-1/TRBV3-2,ASSHAISGTSYNEQF
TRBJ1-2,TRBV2,ASRTSPTGGYGYT